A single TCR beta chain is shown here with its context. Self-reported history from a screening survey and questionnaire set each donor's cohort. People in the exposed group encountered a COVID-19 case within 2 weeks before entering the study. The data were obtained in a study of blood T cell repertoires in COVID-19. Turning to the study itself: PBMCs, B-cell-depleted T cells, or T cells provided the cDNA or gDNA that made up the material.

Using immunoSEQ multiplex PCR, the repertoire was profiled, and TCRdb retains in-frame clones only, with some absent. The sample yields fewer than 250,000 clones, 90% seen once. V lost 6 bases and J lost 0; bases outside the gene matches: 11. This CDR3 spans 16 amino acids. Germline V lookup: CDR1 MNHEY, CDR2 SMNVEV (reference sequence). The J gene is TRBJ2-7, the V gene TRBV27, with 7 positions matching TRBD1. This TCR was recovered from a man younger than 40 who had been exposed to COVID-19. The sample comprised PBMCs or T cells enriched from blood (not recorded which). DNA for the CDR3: TGTGCCAGCAGCCTATCCAGGGGGACCACCTCCTACGAGCAGTACTTC. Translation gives CASSLSRGTTSYEQYF.